Below, 3 T cell receptor beta chains from the same sample are listed, as sequenced in a study of blood T cell repertoires in COVID-19. TCRdb keeps only in-frame clones here, not all; method: immunoSEQ multiplex PCR. Here the sample spans tens of thousands of clones, roughly 90% being singletons. The sequenced sample consisted of peripheral blood. These receptors were taken from a man under 40 with acute or convalescent COVID-19.

This chain joins TRBV27 and TRBJ2-1; D might be TRBD1 (6 bases). Germline V CDR1 and CDR2: MNHEY, SMNVEV (reference sequence). Trimming pared 2 bases from V and 7 bases from J, leaving 9 bases between. CDR3 length: 13 amino acids. The CDR3: CASSLNRANEQFF. CDR3 DNA sequence: TGTGCCAGCAGTTTAAACAGGGCGAATGAGCAGTTCTTC.

The rearrangement joins TRBV7-9 to TRBJ1-2, with D unresolved. Trimming shortened V by 5 bases and J by 3 bases, and 7 bases separated the two germline ends. Germline loops: CDR1 SEHNR, CDR2 FQNEAQ (reference sequence). The CDR3 has 12 residues. The CDR3 spells CASSPQDYGYTF. In nucleotides, the CDR3 is TGTGCCAGCAGCCCACAAGACTATGGCTACACCTTC.

The V call is TRBV5-1, the J call TRBJ1-3; weak D call: TRBD1 (6 bases). V lost 7 bases and J lost 1, with 18 bases in between. The CDR3 covers 16 residues. The germline V gene encodes CDR1 SGHRS and CDR2 YFSETQ. The CDR3 coding sequence is TGCGCCAGCTCCGTTGGGGGGGGCGGATCTGGAAACACCATATATTTT. This encodes CASSVGGGGSGNTIYF.